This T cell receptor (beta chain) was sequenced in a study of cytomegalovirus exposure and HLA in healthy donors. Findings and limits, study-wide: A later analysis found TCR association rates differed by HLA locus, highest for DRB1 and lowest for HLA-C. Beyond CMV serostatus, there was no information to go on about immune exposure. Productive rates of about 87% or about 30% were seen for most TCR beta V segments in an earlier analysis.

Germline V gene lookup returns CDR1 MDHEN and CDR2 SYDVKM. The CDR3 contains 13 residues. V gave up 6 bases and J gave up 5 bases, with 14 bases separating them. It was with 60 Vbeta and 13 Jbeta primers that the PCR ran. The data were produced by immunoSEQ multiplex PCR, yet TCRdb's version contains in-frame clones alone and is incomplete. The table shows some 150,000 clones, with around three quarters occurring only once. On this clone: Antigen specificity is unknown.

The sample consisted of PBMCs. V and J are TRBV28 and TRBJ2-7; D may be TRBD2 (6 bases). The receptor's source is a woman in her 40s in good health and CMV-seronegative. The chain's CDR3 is CASSPGTSDEQYF. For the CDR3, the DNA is TGTGCCAGCAGCCCAGGGACTTCCGACGAGCAGTACTTC.